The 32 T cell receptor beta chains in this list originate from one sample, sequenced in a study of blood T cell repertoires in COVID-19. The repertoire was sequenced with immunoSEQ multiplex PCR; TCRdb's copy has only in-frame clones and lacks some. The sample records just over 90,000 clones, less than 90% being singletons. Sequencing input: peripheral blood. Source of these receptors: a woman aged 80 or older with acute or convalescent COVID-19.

As DNA, the CDR3 is TGTGCCAGCAGCCAAGATTTCAGAATCCCTGAAGCTTTCTTT. Translated: CASSQDFRIPEAFF. V usage is TRBV3-1 (or the pseudogene TRBV3-2) and J usage is TRBJ1-1; D call uncertain. Germline V gene sequence: CDR1 LGHDT, CDR2 YNNKEL (reference sequence). V was cut by 0 bases and J by 6 bases, with 11 bases left in between. This CDR3 has 14 residues.

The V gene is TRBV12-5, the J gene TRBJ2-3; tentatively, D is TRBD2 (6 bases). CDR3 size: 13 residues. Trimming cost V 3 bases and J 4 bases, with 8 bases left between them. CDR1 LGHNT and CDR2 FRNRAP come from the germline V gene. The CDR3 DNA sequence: TGTGCTAGTGGTTTTTCTAGCGCAGATACGCAGTATTTT. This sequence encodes CASGFSSADTQYF.

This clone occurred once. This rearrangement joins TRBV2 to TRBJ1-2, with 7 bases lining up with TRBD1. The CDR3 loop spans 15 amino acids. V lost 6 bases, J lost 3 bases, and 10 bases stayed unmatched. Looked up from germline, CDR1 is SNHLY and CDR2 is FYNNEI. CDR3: CASRDGRGPDYGYTF. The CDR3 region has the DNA TGTGCCAGCAGGGACGGAAGGGGGCCTGACTATGGCTACACCTTC.

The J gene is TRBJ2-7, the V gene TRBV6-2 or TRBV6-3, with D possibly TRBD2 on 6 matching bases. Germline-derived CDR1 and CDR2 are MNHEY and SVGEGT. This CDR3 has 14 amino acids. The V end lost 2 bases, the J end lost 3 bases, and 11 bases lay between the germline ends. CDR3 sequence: CASSYQWGGYEQYF. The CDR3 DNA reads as TGTGCCAGCAGTTACCAGTGGGGAGGCTACGAGCAGTACTTC.

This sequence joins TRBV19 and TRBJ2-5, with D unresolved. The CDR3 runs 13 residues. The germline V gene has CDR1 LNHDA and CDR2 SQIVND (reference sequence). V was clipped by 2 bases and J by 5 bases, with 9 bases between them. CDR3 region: CASSISRSETQYF. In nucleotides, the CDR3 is TGTGCCAGTAGTATATCCCGGTCGGAGACCCAGTACTTC.

In nucleotides, the CDR3 is TGTGCCACCAGTGGGGCAGGGATAGAGACCCAGTACTTC. It yields the protein CATSGAGIETQYF. The chain joins TRBV24-1 to TRBJ2-5, with D perhaps TRBD1 (5 bases). The V gene's germline CDR1 is KGHDR and CDR2 SFDVKD. Deletions cut 5 bases from V and 4 bases from J, with 10 bases between. This CDR3 contains 13 residues.

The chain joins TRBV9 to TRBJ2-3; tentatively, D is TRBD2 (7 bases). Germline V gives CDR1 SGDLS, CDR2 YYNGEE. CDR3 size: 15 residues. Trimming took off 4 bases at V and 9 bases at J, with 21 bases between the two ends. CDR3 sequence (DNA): TGTGCCAGCAGCCCCAGCCCGATAGGGGGGGGAACGCAGTATTTT. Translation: CASSPSPIGGGTQYF. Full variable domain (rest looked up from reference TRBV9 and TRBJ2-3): DSGVTQTPKHLITATGQRVTLRCSPRSGDLSVYWYQQSLDQGLQFLIQYYNGEERAKGNILERFSAQQFPDLHSELNLSSLELGDSALYFCASSPSPIGGGTQYFGPGTRLTVL.

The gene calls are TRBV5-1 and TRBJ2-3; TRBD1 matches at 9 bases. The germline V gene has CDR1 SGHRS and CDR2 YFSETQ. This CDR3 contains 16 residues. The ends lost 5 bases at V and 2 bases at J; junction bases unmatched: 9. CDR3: CASRNAGTGSTDTQYF. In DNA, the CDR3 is TGCGCCAGCAGAAATGCCGGGACAGGGTCCACAGATACGCAGTATTTT.

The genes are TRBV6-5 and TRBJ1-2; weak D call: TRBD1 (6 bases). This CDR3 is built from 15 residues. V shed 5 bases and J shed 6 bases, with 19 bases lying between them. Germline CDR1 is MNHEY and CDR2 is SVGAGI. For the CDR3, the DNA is TGTGCCAGCAGTAGATCCCAGGGGCGAGGGGATGGCTACACCTTC. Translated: CASSRSQGRGDGYTF.

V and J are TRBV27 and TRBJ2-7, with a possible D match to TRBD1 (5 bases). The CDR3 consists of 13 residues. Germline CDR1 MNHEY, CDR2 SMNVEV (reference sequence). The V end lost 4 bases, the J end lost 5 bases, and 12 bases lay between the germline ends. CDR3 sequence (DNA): TGTGCCAGCAGTTCCCGATGGGGCCACGAGCAGTACTTC. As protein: CASSSRWGHEQYF.

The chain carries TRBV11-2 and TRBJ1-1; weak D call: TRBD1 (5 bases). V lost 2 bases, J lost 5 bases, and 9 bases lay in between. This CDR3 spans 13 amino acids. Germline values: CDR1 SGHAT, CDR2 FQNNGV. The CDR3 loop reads CASSLKGPTEAFF. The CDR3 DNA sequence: TGTGCCAGCAGCTTAAAGGGGCCGACTGAAGCTTTCTTT.

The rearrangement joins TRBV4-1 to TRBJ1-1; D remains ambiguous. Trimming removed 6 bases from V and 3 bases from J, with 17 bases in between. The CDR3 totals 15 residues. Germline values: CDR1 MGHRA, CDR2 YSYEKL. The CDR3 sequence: CASRNLISKDTEAFF. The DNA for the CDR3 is TGCGCCAGCAGAAACCTAATAAGTAAAGACACTGAAGCTTTCTTT.

The CDR3 DNA reads as TGTGCTACCCACCCCGGGACAAGCAATCAGCCCCAGCATTTT. Translated: CATHPGTSNQPQHF. The chain uses TRBV12-5 and TRBJ1-5; tentatively, D is TRBD1 (6 bases). Trimming pared 10 bases from V and 1 base from J, leaving 14 bases between. Germline CDR1 and CDR2: LGHNT and FRNRAP. The CDR3 totals 14 residues.

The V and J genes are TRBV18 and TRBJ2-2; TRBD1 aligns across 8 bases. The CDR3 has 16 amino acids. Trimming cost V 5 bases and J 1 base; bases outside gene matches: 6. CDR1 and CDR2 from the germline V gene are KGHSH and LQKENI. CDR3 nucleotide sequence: TGTGCCAGCTCATCCCGACAGGGGATGAACACCGGGGAGCTGTTTTTT. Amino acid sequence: CASSSRQGMNTGELFF. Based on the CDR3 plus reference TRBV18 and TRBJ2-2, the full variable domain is NAGVMQNPRHLVRRRGQEARLRCSPMKGHSHVYWYRQLPEEGLKFMVYLQKENIIDESGMPKERFSAEFPKEGPSILRIQQVVRGDSAAYFCASSSRQGMNTGELFFGEGSRLTVL.

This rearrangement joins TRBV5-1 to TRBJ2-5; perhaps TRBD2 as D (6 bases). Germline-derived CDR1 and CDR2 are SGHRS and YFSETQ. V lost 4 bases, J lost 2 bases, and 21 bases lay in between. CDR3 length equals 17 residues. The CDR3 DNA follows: TGCGCCAGCAGCCCCTATAGACGGGGGTCCTTACAAGAGACCCAGTACTTC. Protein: CASSPYRRGSLQETQYF.

The chain's CDR3 is CASSSLQGFYNEQFF. Here the CDR3 DNA reads TGTGCCAGCAGCTCCCTTCAGGGCTTCTACAATGAGCAGTTCTTC. The chain is built from TRBV5-6 and TRBJ2-1; tentative D call: TRBD1 (5 bases). This CDR3 contains 15 residues. Trimming stripped 3 bases from V and 3 bases from J, with 13 bases between. The germline CDR1 and CDR2 sequences are SGHDT and YYEEEE.

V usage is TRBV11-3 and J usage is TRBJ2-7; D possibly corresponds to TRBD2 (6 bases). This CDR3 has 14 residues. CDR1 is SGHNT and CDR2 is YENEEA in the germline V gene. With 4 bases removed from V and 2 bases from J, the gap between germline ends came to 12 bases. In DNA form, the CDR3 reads TGTGCCAGCAGCTCCCGGGACTGGCCCTACGAGCAGTACTTC. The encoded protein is CASSSRDWPYEQYF.

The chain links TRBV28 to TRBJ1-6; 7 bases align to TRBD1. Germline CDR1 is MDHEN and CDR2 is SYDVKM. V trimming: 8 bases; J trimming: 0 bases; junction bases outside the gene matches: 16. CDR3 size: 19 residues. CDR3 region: CASGRTYHRGSSYNSPLHF. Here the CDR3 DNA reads TGTGCCAGCGGAAGGACTTACCACAGGGGTAGCTCCTATAATTCACCCCTCCACTTT.

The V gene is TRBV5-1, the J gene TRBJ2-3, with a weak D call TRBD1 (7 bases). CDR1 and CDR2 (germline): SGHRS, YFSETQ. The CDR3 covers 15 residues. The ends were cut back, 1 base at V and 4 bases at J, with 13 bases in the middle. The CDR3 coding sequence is TGCGCCAGCAGCTTGCAGGGGGGCCTTGCAGATACGCAGTATTTT. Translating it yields CASSLQGGLADTQYF.

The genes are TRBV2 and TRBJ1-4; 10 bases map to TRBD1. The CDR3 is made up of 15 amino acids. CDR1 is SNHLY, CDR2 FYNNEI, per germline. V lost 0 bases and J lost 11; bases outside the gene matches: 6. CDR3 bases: TGTGCCAGCAGTGAAGCCCCTGGACAGGGGGGGAAACTGTTTTTT. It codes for CASSEAPGQGGKLFF. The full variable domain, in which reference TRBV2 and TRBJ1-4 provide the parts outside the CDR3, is EPEVTQTPSHQVTQMGQEVILRCVPISNHLYFYWYRQILGQKVEFLVSFYNNEISEKSEIFDDQFSVERPDGSNFTLKIRSTKLEDSAMYFCASSEAPGQGGKLFFGSGTQLSVL.

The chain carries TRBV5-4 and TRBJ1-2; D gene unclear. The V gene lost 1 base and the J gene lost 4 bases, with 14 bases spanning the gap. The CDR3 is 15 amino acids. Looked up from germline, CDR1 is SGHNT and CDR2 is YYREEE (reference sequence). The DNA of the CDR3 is TGTGCCAGCAGCTTGTTTGCACAGTTAATCTATGGCTACACCTTC. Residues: CASSLFAQLIYGYTF.

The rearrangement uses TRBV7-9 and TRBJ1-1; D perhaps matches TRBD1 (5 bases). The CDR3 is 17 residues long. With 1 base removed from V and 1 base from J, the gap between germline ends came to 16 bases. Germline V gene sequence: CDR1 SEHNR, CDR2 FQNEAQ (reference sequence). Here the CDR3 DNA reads TGTGCCAGCAGCTTAGTGGTGGGGCGGAGGGGGAACACTGAAGCTTTCTTT. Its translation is CASSLVVGRRGNTEAFF.

The CDR3 bases are TGTGCCAGCAGCCTCCGGACTAGCGGGGGATACAATGAGCAGTTCTTC. Translating it yields CASSLRTSGGYNEQFF. The V gene is TRBV5-6, the J gene TRBJ2-1, with 13 bases lining up with TRBD2. The CDR3 is 16 amino acids. From germline, CDR1 is SGHDT and CDR2 YYEEEE. Losses at the gene ends were 4 bases for V and 4 bases for J; bases not matched to a gene: 5.

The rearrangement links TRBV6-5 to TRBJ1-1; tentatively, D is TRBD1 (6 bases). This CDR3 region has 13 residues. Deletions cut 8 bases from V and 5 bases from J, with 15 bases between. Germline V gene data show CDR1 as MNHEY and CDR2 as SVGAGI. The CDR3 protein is CASRLGGDTEAFF. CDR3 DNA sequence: TGTGCCAGCCGTCTAGGGGGGGATACTGAAGCTTTCTTT.

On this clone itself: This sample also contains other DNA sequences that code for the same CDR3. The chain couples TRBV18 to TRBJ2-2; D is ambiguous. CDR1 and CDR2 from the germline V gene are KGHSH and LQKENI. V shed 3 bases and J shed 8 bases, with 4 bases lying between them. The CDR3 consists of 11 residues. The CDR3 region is CASSPRGELFF. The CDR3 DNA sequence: TGTGCCAGCTCACCCCGGGGGGAGCTGTTTTTT.

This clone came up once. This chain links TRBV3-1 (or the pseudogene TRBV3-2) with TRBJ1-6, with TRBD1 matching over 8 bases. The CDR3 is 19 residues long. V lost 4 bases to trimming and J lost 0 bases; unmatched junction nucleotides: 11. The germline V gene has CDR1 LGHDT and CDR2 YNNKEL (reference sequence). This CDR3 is CASSRVRGPLSSYNSPLHF. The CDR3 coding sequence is TGTGCCAGCAGCCGCGTCAGGGGGCCGTTGAGCTCCTATAATTCACCCCTCCACTTT.

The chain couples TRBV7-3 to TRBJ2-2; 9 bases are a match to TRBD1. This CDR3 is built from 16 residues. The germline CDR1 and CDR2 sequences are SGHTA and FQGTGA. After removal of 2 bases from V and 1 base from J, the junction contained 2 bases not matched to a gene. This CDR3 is CASSLRGQGNTGELFF. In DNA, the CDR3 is TGTGCCAGCAGCTTACGGGGACAGGGGAACACCGGGGAGCTGTTTTTT.

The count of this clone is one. The DNA of the CDR3 is TGTGCCAGCAGCACTCTTTCGGGGGACCTATTACACCCCCTCTGTACCTCTGGGGCCAACGTCCTGACTTTC. Encoded protein: CASSTLSGDLLHPLCTSGANVLTF. This rearrangement joins TRBV21-1 to TRBJ2-6; TRBD2 is the table's D call, not checked against the DNA. TRBV21-1 has pseudogene status. The CDR3 is made up of 24 amino acids.

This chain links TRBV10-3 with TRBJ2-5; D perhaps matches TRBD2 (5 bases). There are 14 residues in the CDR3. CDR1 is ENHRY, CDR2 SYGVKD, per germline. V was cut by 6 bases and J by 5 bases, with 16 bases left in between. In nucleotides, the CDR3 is TGTGCCATCAGGGGGAGCGGTCCTCAGGAGACCCAGTACTTC. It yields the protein CAIRGSGPQETQYF.

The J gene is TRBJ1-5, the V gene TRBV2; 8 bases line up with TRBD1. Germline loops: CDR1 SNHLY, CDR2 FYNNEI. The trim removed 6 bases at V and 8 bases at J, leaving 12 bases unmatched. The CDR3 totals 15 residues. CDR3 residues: CASSRADRVYEPQHF. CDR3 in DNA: TGTGCCAGCAGCCGCGCGGACAGGGTTTACGAGCCCCAGCATTTT.

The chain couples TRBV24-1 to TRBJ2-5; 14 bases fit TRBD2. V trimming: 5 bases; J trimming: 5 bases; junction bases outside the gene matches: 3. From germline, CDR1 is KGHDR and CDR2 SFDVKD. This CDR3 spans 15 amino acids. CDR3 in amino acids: CATSGTSGGQETQYF. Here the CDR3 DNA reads TGTGCCACCAGTGGGACTAGCGGGGGGCAGGAGACCCAGTACTTC.

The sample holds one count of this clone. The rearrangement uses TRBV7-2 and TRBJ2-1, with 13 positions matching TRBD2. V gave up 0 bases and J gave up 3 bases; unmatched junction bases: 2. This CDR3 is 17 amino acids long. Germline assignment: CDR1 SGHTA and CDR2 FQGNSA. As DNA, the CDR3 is TGTGCCAGCAGCTTAGCCGGGACTAGCGGGGTCTACAATGAGCAGTTCTTC. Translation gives CASSLAGTSGVYNEQFF.